A single T cell receptor beta chain is shown here with its context. As yet, its antigen is unknown. These data are taken from a study of CD8 T cells in Susac syndrome. Study-level findings and limits: It was acknowledged in the study that its TCR sequencing and HLA analysis involved a relatively small number of individuals.

RNA, at roughly 0.5 to 1 ug, was reverse transcribed with random hexamers. Coverage of TCR beta CDR3 amplification by immunoSEQ multiplex PCR extended to 54 Vbeta and 13 Jbeta. Via MiXCR, TCRdb re-called the immunoSEQ multiplex PCR reads, giving one row per CDR3 protein. The table lists fewer than 200,000 distinct CDR3 sequences, approximately 93% of them singletons, with 0.09% to 0.12% in the top ten. Sequencing of TCR beta was performed on blood CD8+ T cells and on blood CD4+ T cells. Negative isolation yielded the CD8+ and CD4+ T cells, while FACS enriched the TEMRA cells. The CDR3 runs to 16 residues. J was trimmed by 0 bases and V by 4 bases; bases with no gene match: 5. Germline CDR1 reads SGHAT; CDR2 reads FQDESV (reference sequence).

The sequence came from a human donor in good health. The sequencing sample was made of CD4+ T cells from PBMCs. The rearrangement links TRBV11-1 to TRBJ2-1; 8 bases map to TRBD1. CDR3 residues: CASSSRTGRSYNEQFF. The CDR3 nucleotides are TGTGCCAGCAGCTCCCGGACAGGGCGCTCCTACAATGAGCAGTTCTTC.